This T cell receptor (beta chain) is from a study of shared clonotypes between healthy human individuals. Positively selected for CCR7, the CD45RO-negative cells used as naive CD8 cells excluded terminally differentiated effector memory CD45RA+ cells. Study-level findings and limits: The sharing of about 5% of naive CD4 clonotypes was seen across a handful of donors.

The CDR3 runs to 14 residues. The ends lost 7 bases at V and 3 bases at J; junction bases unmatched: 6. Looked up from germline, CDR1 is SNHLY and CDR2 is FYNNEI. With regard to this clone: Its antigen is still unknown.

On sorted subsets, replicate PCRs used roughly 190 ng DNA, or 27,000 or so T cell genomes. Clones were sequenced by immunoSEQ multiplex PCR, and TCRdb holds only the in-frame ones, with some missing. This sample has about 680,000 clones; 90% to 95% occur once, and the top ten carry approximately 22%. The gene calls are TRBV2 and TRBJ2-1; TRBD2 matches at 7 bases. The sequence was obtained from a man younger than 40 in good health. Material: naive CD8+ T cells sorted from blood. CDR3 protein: CASNGREGYNEQFF. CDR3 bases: TGTGCCAGCAATGGGAGGGAAGGCTACAATGAGCAGTTCTTC.